These 8 T cell receptor beta chains share one sample of origin, sequenced in a study of blood T cell repertoires in COVID-19. Sequencing was performed with immunoSEQ multiplex PCR; in TCRdb, only in-frame clones are kept and a portion is missing. There are some 170,000 clones in the sample; 75% to 85% occur only once, and roughly 15% lies in the top ten. The sample was PBMCs or T cells enriched from blood (not recorded which). These receptors were taken from a middle-aged man who had recovered from COVID-19.

Comments on this clone: This same CDR3 is encoded by further DNA sequences in the sample. This sequence joins TRBV24-1 and TRBJ1-5, with D perhaps TRBD1 (5 bases). CDR1 is KGHDR and CDR2 is SFDVKD in the germline V gene. The CDR3 contains 13 residues. Trimming took off 5 bases at V and 6 bases at J, with 10 bases between the two ends. CDR3 amino acids: CATSGQGSQPQHF. In nucleotides, the CDR3 is TGTGCCACCAGTGGGCAGGGTAGTCAGCCCCAGCATTTT.

The chain joins TRBV2 to TRBJ1-1; 9 nucleotides agree with TRBD1. CDR1 SNHLY and CDR2 FYNNEI come from the germline V gene. Losses at the gene ends were 5 bases for V and 4 bases for J; bases not matched to a gene: 2. CDR3 length equals 13 residues. In nucleotides, the CDR3 is TGTGCCAGCAGTCCGACAGGGGGCACTGAAGCTTTCTTT. Amino acid sequence: CASSPTGGTEAFF.

The V call is TRBV7-3, the J call TRBJ1-3; no clear D gene. This CDR3 comprises 13 residues. Germline assignment: CDR1 SGHTA and CDR2 FQGTGA. V lost 2 bases and J lost 3, with 5 bases in between. CDR3 loop: CASSLSFGNTIYF. CDR3 coding DNA: TGTGCCAGCAGCTTATCTTTTGGAAACACCATATATTTT.

This clone was seen just once. V gene TRBV7-9 combines with J gene TRBJ1-6; possible D gene TRBD1, 6 bases. This CDR3 contains 16 residues. Trimming cost V 2 bases and J 9 bases, with 17 bases left between them. The germline gives CDR1 SEHNR, CDR2 FQNEAQ (reference sequence). The CDR3 protein is CASSLSKQGVGSPLHF. CDR3 sequence (DNA): TGTGCCAGCAGCTTATCCAAACAGGGAGTGGGTTCACCCCTCCACTTT.

In its sample, this clone was seen once. The CDR3: CASSPLRTDSPLHF. CDR3 coding DNA: TGTGCCAGCTCACCACTAAGGACTGATTCACCCCTCCACTTT. J is TRBJ1-6 and V is TRBV18; unclear D gene. CDR1 and CDR2 (germline): KGHSH, LQKENI. Trimming stripped 1 base from V and 8 bases from J, with 9 bases between. The CDR3 has 14 residues. The variable domain in full, completed from reference TRBV18 and TRBJ1-6, reads NAGVMQNPRHLVRRRGQEARLRCSPMKGHSHVYWYRQLPEEGLKFMVYLQKENIIDESGMPKERFSAEFPKEGPSILRIQQVVRGDSAAYFCASSPLRTDSPLHFGNGTRLTVT.

This sequence joins TRBV3-1 (or the pseudogene TRBV3-2) and TRBJ1-2; possibly TRBD1 for D (5 bases). V gave up 0 bases and J gave up 4 bases, with 15 bases separating them. Germline V CDR1 and CDR2: LGHDT, YNNKEL (reference sequence). The CDR3 is 16 residues long. In DNA, the CDR3 is TGTGCCAGCAGCCAAGATAGTAGGGGCAGTGTCTATGGCTACACCTTC. The encoded protein is CASSQDSRGSVYGYTF.

The chain links TRBV19 to TRBJ1-4, with unresolved D. V gave up 5 bases and J gave up 0 bases, with 7 bases separating them. The V gene's germline CDR1 is LNHDA and CDR2 SQIVND (reference sequence). The CDR3 length is 14 residues. In nucleotides, the CDR3 is TGTGCCAGTAGTGCCACAGCAACTAATGAAAAACTGTTTTTT. Its translation: CASSATATNEKLFF.

The chain links TRBV4-1 to TRBJ2-1; 14 bases line up with TRBD2. The junction had 12 bases not matched to a gene; V was cut back by 3 bases and J by 5 bases. Germline assignment: CDR1 MGHRA and CDR2 YSYEKL. This CDR3 has 19 amino acids. The CDR3 bases are TGCGCCAGCAGCCAGACTAGCGGGGGGGCCGGTGGGTTTAACAATGAGCAGTTCTTC. Its protein product is CASSQTSGGAGGFNNEQFF.